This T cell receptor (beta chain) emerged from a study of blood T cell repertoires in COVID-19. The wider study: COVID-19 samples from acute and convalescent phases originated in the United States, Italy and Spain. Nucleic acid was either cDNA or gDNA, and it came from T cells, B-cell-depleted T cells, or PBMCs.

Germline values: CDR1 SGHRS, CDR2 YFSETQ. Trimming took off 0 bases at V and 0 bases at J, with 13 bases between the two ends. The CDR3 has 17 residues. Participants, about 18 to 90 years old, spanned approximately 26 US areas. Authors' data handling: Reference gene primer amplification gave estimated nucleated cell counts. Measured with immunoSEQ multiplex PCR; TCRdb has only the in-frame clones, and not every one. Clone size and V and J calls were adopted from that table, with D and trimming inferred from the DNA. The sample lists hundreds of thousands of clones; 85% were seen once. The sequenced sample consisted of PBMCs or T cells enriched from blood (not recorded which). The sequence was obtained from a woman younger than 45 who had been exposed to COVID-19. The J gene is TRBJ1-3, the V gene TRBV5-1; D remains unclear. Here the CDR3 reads CASSLGGSEISGNTIYF. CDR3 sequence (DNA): TGCGCCAGCAGCTTGGGCGGTTCTGAGATCTCTGGAAACACCATATATTTT.